The next 18 T cell receptor beta chains were all read from a single sample in a study of blood T cell repertoires in COVID-19. Using immunoSEQ multiplex PCR, the repertoire was profiled, and TCRdb retains in-frame clones only, with some absent. The sample carries some 200,000 clones, approximately 82% recorded once. The sequenced material came from peripheral blood. Receptors originate from a human donor with acute or convalescent COVID-19. The donor label of this sample is uncertain.

The chain combines TRBV5-1 with TRBJ2-7; 7 bases fit TRBD1. The CDR3 has 16 residues. Trimming at V came to 1 base and at J to 0 bases, leaving 7 bases not matched to a gene. Germline values: CDR1 SGHRS, CDR2 YFSETQ. As DNA, the CDR3 is TGCGCCAGCAGCTTGTCGACAGGGCCACTCTCCTACGAGCAGTACTTC. It is translated as CASSLSTGPLSYEQYF.

This chain uses TRBV28 with TRBJ2-7, with a tentative D call TRBD1 (6 bases). The CDR3 sequence is 12 residues long. Looked up from germline, CDR1 is MDHEN and CDR2 is SYDVKM. V lost 1 base to trimming and J lost 9 bases, with 10 bases between them. The CDR3 bases are TGTGCCAGCAGTTTATTCCAGGGGTGGCAGTACTTC. Translated: CASSLFQGWQYF.

This sequence joins TRBV19 and TRBJ2-1; 12 bases are shared with TRBD2. Germline V gene data show CDR1 as LNHDA and CDR2 as SQIVND (reference sequence). V was pared by 7 bases and J by 4 bases, with 8 bases of the junction left unmatched. The CDR3 contains 16 residues. CDR3 in DNA: TGTGCCAGTAAGTCGACTAGCGGGAGTTCTTACAATGAGCAGTTCTTC. It yields the protein CASKSTSGSSYNEQFF.

The CDR3 coding sequence is TGTGCCAGCAGCACTACGACAGAACATTTCATACTCCTCCCCCTCCACTTT. Protein product: CASSTTTEHFILLPLHF. The rearrangement links TRBV21-1 to TRBJ1-6; the DNA was not used to check the table's D call, TRBD1. TRBV21-1 is described as a pseudogene. The CDR3 totals 17 residues.

The rearrangement links TRBV5-4 to TRBJ1-2, with D unresolved. The V gene lost 4 bases and the J gene lost 7 bases, with 14 bases spanning the gap. Looked up from germline, CDR1 is SGHNT and CDR2 is YYREEE (reference sequence). CDR3 length: 13 amino acids. The CDR3 loop reads CASSPREGSGYTF. The CDR3 DNA reads as TGTGCCAGCAGCCCCCGTGAAGGGAGTGGCTACACCTTC.

The rearrangement uses TRBV7-3 and TRBJ2-3; 8 bases are a match to TRBD2. This CDR3 is 16 amino acids long. Trimming cost V 1 base and J 4 bases; bases outside gene matches: 7. Germline CDR1 SGHTA, CDR2 FQGTGA. CDR3 DNA: TGTGCCAGCAGCTTAAGGGCTCCCGGGAGGGCAGATACGCAGTATTTT. The encoded protein is CASSLRAPGRADTQYF.

V is TRBV7-2 and J is TRBJ2-5; TRBD2 aligns across 15 bases. The germline V gene encodes CDR1 SGHTA and CDR2 FQGNSA. The CDR3 spans 16 residues. The V segment lost 0 bases and the J segment 7 bases; nucleotides outside the gene matches: 3. CDR3: CASSLAGTSGRLTQYF. CDR3 nucleotide sequence: TGTGCCAGCAGCTTAGCCGGGACTAGCGGGAGGTTGACCCAGTACTTC.

The chain carries TRBV19 and TRBJ1-1, with a weak D call TRBD1 (6 bases). V lost 4 bases to trimming and J lost 0 bases, with 9 bases between them. The CDR3 has 14 residues. Germline CDR1 reads LNHDA; CDR2 reads SQIVND (reference sequence). DNA for the CDR3: TGTGCCAGTAGTACAGGGGCCCTGAACACTGAAGCTTTCTTT. Translated: CASSTGALNTEAFF.

V usage is TRBV6-1 and J usage is TRBJ1-5; TRBD1 matches at 7 bases. CDR3 size: 17 residues. CDR1 and CDR2 from the germline V gene are MNHNS and SASEGT. The ends lost 3 bases at V and 4 bases at J; junction bases unmatched: 12. The CDR3 DNA reads as TGTGCCAGCAGTGAGCTTTCCAGGGGGAAGGGAAATCAGCCCCAGCATTTT. It yields the protein CASSELSRGKGNQPQHF.

The chain joins TRBV6-1 to TRBJ1-2; TRBD1 agrees at 11 bases. This CDR3 region has 17 residues. V was clipped by 0 bases and J by 6 bases; unmatched bases: 9. Germline V gives CDR1 MNHNS, CDR2 SASEGT. The CDR3 region is CASSEALLGQGANGYTF. The CDR3 DNA reads as TGTGCCAGCAGTGAAGCGCTTCTAGGACAGGGGGCAAATGGCTACACCTTC.

This chain joins TRBV6-5 and TRBJ1-6, with 9 bases identical to TRBD1. The CDR3 consists of 15 residues. Looked up from germline, CDR1 is MNHEY and CDR2 is SVGAGI. V shed 2 bases and J 10 bases; nucleotides not matched to a gene: 6. DNA for the CDR3: TGTGCCAGCAGTTACAGTAGGACAGGGGAGTCACCCCTCCACTTT. Translated, it gives CASSYSRTGESPLHF.

The chain carries TRBV27 and TRBJ2-2; D ambiguous. Trimming stripped 5 bases from V and 2 bases from J, with 9 bases between. Germline CDR1 reads MNHEY; CDR2 reads SMNVEV (reference sequence). CDR3 length equals 14 residues. The CDR3 nucleotides are TGTGCCAGCAGTAGCGAACTAAACACCGGGGAGCTGTTTTTT. The encoded protein is CASSSELNTGELFF.

In DNA form, the CDR3 reads TGTGCCAGCAGTTTGTCCGGGACTAGCGGGGGGCCCGAGCAGTTCTTC. This encodes CASSLSGTSGGPEQFF. The chain links TRBV27 to TRBJ2-1, with 15 nucleotides matching TRBD2. Germline V CDR1 and CDR2: MNHEY, SMNVEV (reference sequence). The CDR3 sequence is 16 residues long. V trimming: 3 bases; J trimming: 10 bases; junction bases outside the gene matches: 7.

V gene TRBV9 combines with J gene TRBJ1-3; TRBD1 aligns across 8 bases. The CDR3 covers 17 residues. V gave up 0 bases and J gave up 1 base; unmatched junction bases: 6. Germline V gene sequence: CDR1 SGDLS, CDR2 YYNGEE. As DNA, the CDR3 is TGTGCCAGCAGCGTAGGGACAGGGTATATTTCTGGAAACACCATATATTTT. The encoded protein is CASSVGTGYISGNTIYF.

The V and J genes are TRBV2 and TRBJ1-5; 7 bases fit TRBD1. This CDR3 spans 15 amino acids. Trimming took 4 bases from V and 1 from J; bases not matched to a gene: 4. Germline CDR1 SNHLY, CDR2 FYNNEI. The CDR3 coding sequence is TGTGCCAGCAGTGTTAACAGGGGAAGCAATCAGCCCCAGCATTTT. Translating it yields CASSVNRGSNQPQHF. The full variable domain, with the rest looked up from reference TRBV2 and TRBJ1-5, is EPEVTQTPSHQVTQMGQEVILRCVPISNHLYFYWYRQILGQKVEFLVSFYNNEISEKSEIFDDQFSVERPDGSNFTLKIRSTKLEDSAMYFCASSVNRGSNQPQHFGDGTRLSIL.

Regarding this clone: Distinct nucleotide sequences in the sample also encode this CDR3. The chain has TRBV27 and TRBJ2-7; TRBD2 matches 7 bases. Germline V gives CDR1 MNHEY, CDR2 SMNVEV (reference sequence). The V segment lost 3 bases and the J segment 4 bases; nucleotides outside the gene matches: 3. There are 13 residues in the CDR3. Here the CDR3 reads CASSLGEGYEQYF. In DNA form, the CDR3 reads TGTGCCAGCAGTTTGGGGGAGGGGTACGAGCAGTACTTC.

The rearrangement uses TRBV19 and TRBJ2-7, with 11 bases that match TRBD2. V lost 5 bases to trimming and J lost 2 bases; unmatched junction nucleotides: 5. The CDR3 spans 15 residues. Germline values: CDR1 LNHDA, CDR2 SQIVND (reference sequence). CDR3 region: CASSAGTSGAYEQYF. Here the CDR3 DNA reads TGTGCCAGTAGTGCCGGGACTAGCGGTGCCTACGAGCAGTACTTC.

The V and J genes are TRBV19 and TRBJ1-1; 8 positions agree with TRBD1. Germline CDR1 reads LNHDA; CDR2 reads SQIVND (reference sequence). J lost 7 bases, V lost 1 base, and 8 bases had no gene match. This CDR3 contains 15 residues. The CDR3 sequence is CASSIAPTGAGEAFF. CDR3 in DNA: TGTGCCAGTAGTATAGCCCCGACAGGGGCGGGTGAAGCTTTCTTT.